These T cell receptor beta chains were read from a single sample in a study of cytomegalovirus exposure and HLA in healthy donors. Repertoires were generated with immunoSEQ multiplex PCR, while TCRdb's copy carries only in-frame clones and drops some. The sample holds approximately 160,000 clones, 60% to 80% seen once. Sequencing was done on a sample of PBMCs. These TCRs come from a male donor in good health and CMV-seronegative. Each CDR3 is given with its conserved first and last residue. Each record gives: J gene, CDR3 length, V gene, D gene, clone size, CDR3 DNA, CDR3 protein. D genes are given only for firm matches. For some rows the clone size is stated as once, few or many, or as a class when expanded; others skip it.

TRBJ1-2 13 TRBV5-1 - - TGCGCCAGCAGCTCGGGGAACAGGGCTGGCTACACCTTC CASSSGNRAGYTF
TRBJ2-1 11 TRBV7-9 - - TGTTCCAGCAGCTTAGGAGGGGAGCAGTTCTTC CSSSLGGEQFF
TRBJ1-1 14 TRBV21-1 - few TGTGCCAGCAGCAAAATCAGGGGGAACACTGAAGCTTTCTTT CASSKIRGNTEAFF
TRBJ2-3 16 TRBV7-3 TRBD2 - TGTGCCAGCAGCTCACGTAGCGGGGGGGCGGCAGATACGCAGTATTTT CASSSRSGGAADTQYF
TRBJ1-5 13 TRBV7-9 TRBD1 - TGTGCCAGCAGCTTGACAGGGAATCAGCCCCAGCATTTT CASSLTGNQPQHF
TRBJ1-2 13 TRBV6-5 TRBD1 - TGTGCCAGCAGTCCAGGGGGTCGCTATGGCTACACCTTC CASSPGGRYGYTF
TRBJ2-7 13 TRBV29-1 TRBD1 - TGCAGCGGCGCACAGGGGGCGGGATACGAGCAGTACTTC CSGAQGAGYEQYF
TRBJ2-5 13 TRBV5-1 TRBD1 few TGCGCCAGCAGCTTGGACCCCACAGGGGAATGTTACTTC CASSLDPTGECYF
TRBJ1-4 14 TRBV7-9 TRBD1 - TGTGCCAGCAGCGTCGGACAGGGGAATGAAAAACTGTTTTTT CASSVGQGNEKLFF
TRBJ1-3 16 TRBV5-1 - - TGCGCCAGCAGCTCGCTAGAAGGGGCCTCTGGAAACACCATATATTTT CASSSLEGASGNTIYF
TRBJ2-2 13 TRBV27 - - TGTGCCAGCAGTTTCCAGGGCACCGGGGAGCTGTTTTTT CASSFQGTGELFF
TRBJ2-2 15 TRBV7-8 - - TGTGCCAGCAGCTTAGACTTCTCGAACACCGGGGAGCTGTTTTTT CASSLDFSNTGELFF
TRBJ2-3 14 TRBV7-7 TRBD2 - TGTGCCAGCAGCTTTGGACGGGGGGAAGATACGCAGTATTTT CASSFGRGEDTQYF
TRBJ2-3 16 TRBV7-3 - - TGTGCCAGCAGCCCCCGGTCGAGGCGCCCGGTAGATACGCAGTATTTT CASSPRSRRPVDTQYF
TRBJ2-1 15 TRBV11-2 - - TGTGCCAGCAGCCCGGTACCCGGTTCCTACAATGAGCAGTTCTTC CASSPVPGSYNEQFF
TRBJ1-1 15 TRBV5-1 - - TGCGCCAGCAGCCCACGGGAGGGGGGGAACACTGAAGCTTTCTTT CASSPREGGNTEAFF
TRBJ1-1 14 TRBV19 - - TGTGCCAGTAGTGGCGGAGGCATGAACACTGAAGCTTTCTTT CASSGGGMNTEAFF
TRBJ1-3 16 TRBV6-6 - - TGTGCCAGCAGTTACTCATCTCAGGGCTTCGGAAACACCATATATTTT CASSYSSQGFGNTIYF
TRBJ2-7 14 TRBV19 - - TGTGCCAGTAGCGAGGATTTAAGCTCCTACGAGCAGTACTTC CASSEDLSSYEQYF
TRBJ2-7 13 TRBV7-9 - - TGTGCCAGCACCAGACAGAATAGCTACGAGCAGTACTTC CASTRQNSYEQYF
TRBJ1-1 14 TRBV7-6 - - TGTGCCAGCAGCTTAGGACACCCGAACACTGAAGCTTTCTTT CASSLGHPNTEAFF
TRBJ2-6 15 TRBV28 - - TGTGCCAGCAGTTTTGGAGGTACTGGGGCCAACGTCCTGACTTTC CASSFGGTGANVLTF
TRBJ2-4 16 TRBV5-3 TRBD2 - TGTGCCAGAAGCTCCGAGGAGCGGGGGGGTGGAAACATTCAGTACTTC CARSSEERGGGNIQYF
TRBJ1-2 12 TRBV29-1 - - TGCAGCGTTGGCGACAGTTACTATGGCTACACCTTC CSVGDSYYGYTF
TRBJ1-4 15 TRBV19 - - TGTGCCAGTAGCCTCACAGGGATCACTAATGAAAAACTGTTTTTT CASSLTGITNEKLFF
TRBJ1-1 16 TRBV21-1 - - TGTGCCAGCAGCAACCGGGACAGGTCCGTGGGCACTGAAGCTTTCTTT CASSNRDRSVGTEAFF
TRBJ1-1 17 TRBV10-3 TRBD1 - TGTGCCATCAGTACAGGGGGCGGTGGAAGGCCGAACACTGAAGCTTTCTTT CAISTGGGGRPNTEAFF
TRBJ1-1 13 TRBV30 - few TGTGCCTGGAGTGTACAGACAGGATTAGAAGCTTTCTTT CAWSVQTGLEAFF
TRBJ2-5 18 TRBV4-3 TRBD2 few TGCGCCAGCAGCCCTTGGACGGCCGGGACTAGCGACCAAGAGACCCAGTACTTC CASSPWTAGTSDQETQYF
TRBJ1-2 15 TRBV13 - - TGTGCCAGCAGCTTAGGCCGGGGGGATACCTATGGCTACACCTTC CASSLGRGDTYGYTF
TRBJ2-7 17 TRBV4-1 - once TGCGCCAGCAGCCAAGAACGGGGAGTTTGGGCCCTCGGCGAGCAGTACTTC CASSQERGVWALGEQYF
TRBJ2-2 13 TRBV29-1 - - TGCAGCGTTGTGCGGGCGAACACCGGGGAGCTGTTTTTT CSVVRANTGELFF
TRBJ1-2 15 TRBV6-1 - - TGTGCCAGCAGGGCGGCCGGTAGTGGAGTCTATGGCTACACCTTC CASRAAGSGVYGYTF
TRBJ2-1 11 TRBV29-1 TRBD2 few TGCAGCGCCCGAGAGACTAGCGGGGAGTTCTTC CSARETSGEFF
TRBJ2-1 15 TRBV5-1 TRBD2 - TGCGCCAGCAGCTTCCTTAGCGGGGCCCCTAATGAGCAGTTCTTC CASSFLSGAPNEQFF
TRBJ2-5 15 TRBV2 TRBD2 - TGTGCCAGCAGTGAAAAGGGGACCGGGGGGGAGACCCAGTACTTC CASSEKGTGGETQYF
TRBJ2-5 14 TRBV2 - - TGTGCCAGCAGTCGCACAGGGATCCAAGAGACCCAGTACTTC CASSRTGIQETQYF
TRBJ1-1 16 TRBV11-2 - few TGTGCCAGCAGCTTAGGGCCAGGTTACATGAACACTGAAGCTTTCTTT CASSLGPGYMNTEAFF
TRBJ1-4 13 TRBV7-2 TRBD1 - TGTGCCAGCAGCTCGGGACAGGATGAAAAACTGTTTTTT CASSSGQDEKLFF
TRBJ1-4 14 TRBV28 - few TGTGCCAGCAGTCCAATTGCAACTAATGAAAAACTGTTTTTT CASSPIATNEKLFF
TRBJ2-5 13 TRBV6-1 - - TGTGCCAGCCGGATCAGGCCTGAAAAGACCCAGTACTTC CASRIRPEKTQYF
TRBJ2-3 16 TRBV7-9 - - TGTGCCAGCAGCTTAATGGAAGGGGGTGATACAGATACGCAGTATTTT CASSLMEGGDTDTQYF